This T cell receptor beta chain is from a study of T cells after yellow fever vaccination. The CDR3 has 14 amino acids. CDR1 is SEHNR, CDR2 FQNEAQ, per germline (reference sequence). Trimming left V 5 bases short and J 9 bases short, with 14 bases between. 5'RACE template switching produced TCR cDNA carrying a universal primer site and UMIs. MiXCR was run by TCRdb on the 5' RACE reads, yielding one entry per CDR3 protein. The sample consists of 200,000 to 300,000 distinct CDR3 sequences, under 15% of them appearing once. Material: CD4+ T cells sorted from PBMCs, obtained 45 days after the yellow fever booster vaccination. This clonotype was sampled from a man aged 25 to 45 who received the YFV17D yellow fever vaccine. The chain recombines TRBV7-9 with TRBJ2-6, with D perhaps being TRBD1 or TRBD2 (5 bases each). CDR3 protein: CASSIRGVGNVLTF. CDR3 DNA: TGTGCCAGCAGCATCAGAGGGGTAGGCAACGTCCTGACTTTC. Together with reference TRBV7-9 and TRBJ2-6, the CDR3 gives the full variable domain: DTGVSQNPRHKITKRGQNVTFRCDPISEHNRLYWYRQTLGQGPEFLTYFQNEAQLEKSRLLSDRFSAERPKGSFSTLEIQRTEQGDSAMYLCASSIRGVGNVLTFGAGSRLTVL.